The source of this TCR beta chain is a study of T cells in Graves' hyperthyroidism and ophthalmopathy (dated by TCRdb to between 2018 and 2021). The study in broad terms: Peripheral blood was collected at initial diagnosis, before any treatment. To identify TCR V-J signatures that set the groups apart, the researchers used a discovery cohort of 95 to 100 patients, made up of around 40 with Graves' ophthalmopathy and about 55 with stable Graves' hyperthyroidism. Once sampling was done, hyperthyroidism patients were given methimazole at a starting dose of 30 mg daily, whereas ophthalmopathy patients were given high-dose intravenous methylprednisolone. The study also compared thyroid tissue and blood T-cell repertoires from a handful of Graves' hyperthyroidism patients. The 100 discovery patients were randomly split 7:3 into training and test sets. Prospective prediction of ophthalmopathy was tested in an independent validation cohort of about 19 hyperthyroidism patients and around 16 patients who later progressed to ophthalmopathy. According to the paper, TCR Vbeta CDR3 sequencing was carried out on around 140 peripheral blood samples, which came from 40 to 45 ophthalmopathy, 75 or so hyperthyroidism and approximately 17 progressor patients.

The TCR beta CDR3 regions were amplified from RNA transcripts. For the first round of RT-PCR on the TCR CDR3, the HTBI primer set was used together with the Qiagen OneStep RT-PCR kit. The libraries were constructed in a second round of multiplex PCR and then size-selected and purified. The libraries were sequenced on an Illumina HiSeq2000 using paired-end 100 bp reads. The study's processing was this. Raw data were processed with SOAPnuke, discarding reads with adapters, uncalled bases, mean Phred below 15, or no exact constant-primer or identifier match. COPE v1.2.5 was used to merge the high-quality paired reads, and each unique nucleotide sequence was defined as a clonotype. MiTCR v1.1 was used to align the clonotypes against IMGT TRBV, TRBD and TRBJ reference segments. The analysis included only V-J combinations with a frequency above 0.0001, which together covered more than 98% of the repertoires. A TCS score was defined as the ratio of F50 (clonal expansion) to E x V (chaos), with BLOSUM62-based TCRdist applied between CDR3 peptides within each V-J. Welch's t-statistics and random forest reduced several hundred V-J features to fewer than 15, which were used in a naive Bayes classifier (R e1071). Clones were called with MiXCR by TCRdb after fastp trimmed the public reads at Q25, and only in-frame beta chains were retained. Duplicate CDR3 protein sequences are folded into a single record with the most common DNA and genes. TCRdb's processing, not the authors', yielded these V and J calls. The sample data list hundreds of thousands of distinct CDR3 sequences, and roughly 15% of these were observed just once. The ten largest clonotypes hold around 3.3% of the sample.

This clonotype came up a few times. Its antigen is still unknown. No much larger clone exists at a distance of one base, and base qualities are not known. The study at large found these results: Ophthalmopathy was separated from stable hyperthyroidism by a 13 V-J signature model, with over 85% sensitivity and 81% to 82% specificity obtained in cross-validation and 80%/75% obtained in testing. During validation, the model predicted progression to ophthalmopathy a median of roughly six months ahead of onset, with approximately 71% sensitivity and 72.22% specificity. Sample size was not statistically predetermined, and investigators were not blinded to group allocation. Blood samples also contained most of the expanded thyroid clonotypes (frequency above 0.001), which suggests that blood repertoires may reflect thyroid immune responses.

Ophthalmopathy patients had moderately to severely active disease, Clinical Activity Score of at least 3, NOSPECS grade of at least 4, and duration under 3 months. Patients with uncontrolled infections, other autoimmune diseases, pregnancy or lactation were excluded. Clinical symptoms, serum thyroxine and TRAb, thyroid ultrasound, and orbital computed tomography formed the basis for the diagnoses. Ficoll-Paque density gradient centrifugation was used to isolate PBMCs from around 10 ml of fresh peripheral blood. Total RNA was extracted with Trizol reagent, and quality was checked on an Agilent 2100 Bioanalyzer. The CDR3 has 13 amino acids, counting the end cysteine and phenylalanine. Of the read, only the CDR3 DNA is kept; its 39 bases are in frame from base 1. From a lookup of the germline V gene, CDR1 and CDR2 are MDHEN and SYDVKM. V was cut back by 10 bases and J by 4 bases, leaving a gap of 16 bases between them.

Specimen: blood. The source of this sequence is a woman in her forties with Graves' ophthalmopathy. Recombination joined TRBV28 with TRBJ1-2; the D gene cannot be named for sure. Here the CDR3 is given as CATPRGRIYGYTF. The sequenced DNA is TGTGCCACCCCCCGAGGACGGATCTATGGCTACACCTTC.